The 24 T cell receptor beta chains listed next were all sequenced from one sample in a study of T cells in Graves' hyperthyroidism and ophthalmopathy. Researchers amplified the TCR beta CDR3 regions from RNA transcripts. The TCR CDR3 first-round RT-PCR relied on the HTBI primer set. In TCRdb, the multiplex PCR reads were re-called with MiXCR into one record per CDR3 protein. The data contain around 540,000 distinct CDR3 sequences, about 16% of them singletons. The sample comprised blood. The source is a woman aged 25 to 39 with Graves' ophthalmopathy.

This clonotype has ten or more counts. The chain carries TRBV20-1 and TRBJ1-5; 12 bases align to TRBD1. Germline CDR1 DFQATT, CDR2 SNEGSKA (reference sequence). V shed 6 bases and J 6 bases; nucleotides not matched to a gene: 18. CDR3 length: 18 residues. The CDR3 bases are TGCAGTGCGCTAAGGTTGGGGACAGGGGGCTCTGGAGGTCAGCCCCAGCATTTT. It is translated as CSALRLGTGGSGGQPQHF.

The table lists this clonotype with a few counts. V usage is TRBV29-1 and J usage is TRBJ2-5; D gene ambiguous. Trimming left V 4 bases short and J 5 bases short, with 11 bases between. The CDR3 covers 12 residues. CDR1 and CDR2 (germline): SQVTM, ANQGSEA. CDR3 DNA sequence: TGCAGCGTTGGACACATTGTGGAGACCCAGTACTTC. It specifies CSVGHIVETQYF.

This clonotype appeared a few times. The V gene is TRBV3-1, the J gene TRBJ2-3; no definite D call. This CDR3 is 14 amino acids long. CDR1 is LGHDT and CDR2 is YNNKEL in the germline V gene (reference sequence). V lost 2 bases, J lost 0 bases, and 6 bases lay in between. CDR3 sequence (DNA): TGTGCCAGCAGCCAAAGTCCGAGCACAGATACGCAGTATTTT. It codes for CASSQSPSTDTQYF.

In regard to this clonotype: It may be a read error: a sequence one base away is much more abundant. The chain recombines TRBV30 with TRBJ1-1; D is ambiguous. Trimming cost V 3 bases and J 3 bases, with 8 bases left between them. The CDR3 contains 12 residues. Germline V gives CDR1 GTSNPN, CDR2 SVGIG (reference sequence). DNA for the CDR3: TGTGCCTGGAGGTTTGTGTACACTGAAGCTTTCTTT. Encoded protein: CAWRFVYTEAFF.

This rearrangement joins TRBV10-3 to TRBJ1-5; 7 bases are a match to TRBD1. With 10 bases clipped from V and 5 bases from J, the junction kept 8 bases outside the gene matches. The V gene's germline CDR1 is ENHRY and CDR2 SYGVKD. The CDR3 contains 13 residues. The CDR3: CATQQGNYQPQHF. The CDR3 nucleotides read TGTGCCACCCAACAGGGGAATTATCAGCCCCAGCATTTT.

The rearrangement joins TRBV5-1 to TRBJ2-3; maybe TRBD2 (6 bases). Trimming pared 3 bases from V and 0 bases from J, leaving 11 bases between. In germline, CDR1 is SGHRS, CDR2 YFSETQ. There are 15 residues in the CDR3. CDR3 bases: TGCGCCAGCAGCTCCGGGACTGTTAGCACAGATACGCAGTATTTT. It translates to CASSSGTVSTDTQYF. Combining the CDR3 with reference TRBV5-1 and TRBJ2-3 gives the whole variable domain KAGVTQTPRYLIKTRGQQVTLSCSPISGHRSVSWYQQTPGQGLQFLFEYFSETQRNKGNFPGRFSGRQFSNSRSEMNVSTLELGDSALYLCASSSGTVSTDTQYFGPGTRLTVL.

This clonotype was recorded at least ten times. The V gene is TRBV7-2, the J gene TRBJ1-4; unclear D gene. Germline values: CDR1 SGHTA, CDR2 FQGNSA. The ends were cut back, 3 bases at V and 7 bases at J, with 6 bases in the middle. There are 12 residues in the CDR3. DNA of the CDR3: TGTGCCAGCAGCTTGGGAGCTGAAAAACTGTTTTTT. The encoded protein is CASSLGAEKLFF.

This clonotype was observed at least ten times. The rearrangement uses TRBV6-1 and TRBJ1-5; D remains ambiguous. The V gene lost 5 bases and the J gene lost 0 bases, with 8 bases spanning the gap. This CDR3 has 14 residues. CDR1 and CDR2 (germline): MNHNS, SASEGT. The CDR3 coding sequence is TGTGCCAGCAGTCCCTGGGATAGCAATCAGCCCCAGCATTTT. Translated: CASSPWDSNQPQHF.

V usage is TRBV19 and J usage is TRBJ1-2; a weak D match, TRBD1 (6 bases). Per germline, CDR1 LNHDA and CDR2 SQIVND (reference sequence). The V gene lost 9 bases and the J gene lost 1 base, with 15 bases spanning the gap. The CDR3 contains 14 residues. Written as DNA, the CDR3 is TGTGCCAGCAGGGAACAGGGTAATAACTATGGCTACACCTTC. Its protein is CASREQGNNYGYTF.

The chain joins TRBV20-1 to TRBJ2-5; D might be TRBD2 (5 bases). Germline V lookup: CDR1 DFQATT, CDR2 SNEGSKA (reference sequence). The CDR3 extends over 13 amino acids. V was clipped by 3 bases and J by 5 bases, with 13 bases between them. The CDR3 DNA is TGCAGTGCTAGCTACCGGGATGCCGAGACCCAGTACTTC. Its protein product is CSASYRDAETQYF.

This clonotype was detected only a few times. The chain uses TRBV20-1 and TRBJ1-6; the match to TRBD1 covers 8 bases. The junction had 5 bases not matched to a gene; V was cut back by 5 bases and J by 8 bases. The CDR3 consists of 13 residues. In germline, CDR1 is DFQATT, CDR2 SNEGSKA (reference sequence). The CDR3 DNA follows: TGCAGTGCTGAAACAGGGGGTGATTCACCCCTCCACTTT. Protein sequence: CSAETGGDSPLHF.

The table lists this clonotype with a few counts. The chain is built from TRBV4-2 and TRBJ2-3; 12 nucleotides match TRBD2. In germline, CDR1 is LGHNA, CDR2 YNFKEQ. This CDR3 is 17 amino acids long. Losses at the gene ends were 1 base for V and 6 bases for J; bases not matched to a gene: 8. The chain's CDR3 is CASSQVRTSGARDTQYF. The CDR3, as DNA: TGTGCCAGCAGCCAAGTTAGGACTAGCGGGGCCCGGGATACGCAGTATTTT.

This clonotype was counted ten times or more. The J gene is TRBJ2-7, the V gene TRBV4-1; TRBD2 matches 7 bases. Losses at the gene ends were 0 bases for V and 3 bases for J; bases not matched to a gene: 5. Germline V gene sequence: CDR1 MGHRA, CDR2 YSYEKL. The CDR3 is 15 residues long. The CDR3 DNA sequence: TGCGCCAGCAGCCAAGAAGCTAGCGGTTACTACGAGCAGTACTTC. Its translation: CASSQEASGYYEQYF.

This clonotype came up many times. The chain has TRBV2 and TRBJ1-1; 11 bases align to TRBD1. V lost 4 bases and J lost 0; bases outside the gene matches: 1. The CDR3 contains 15 residues. Germline values: CDR1 SNHLY, CDR2 FYNNEI. Here the CDR3 DNA reads TGTGCCAGCAGTGGGACAGGGGGCTTGAACACTGAAGCTTTCTTT. Translated: CASSGTGGLNTEAFF.

The chain has TRBV29-1 and TRBJ2-5; D not resolved. CDR1 and CDR2 (germline): SQVTM, ANQGSEA. The V end lost 4 bases, the J end lost 2 bases, and 11 bases lay between the germline ends. The CDR3 extends over 13 amino acids. This chain's CDR3 is CSVVSMKQETQYF. The DNA for the CDR3 is TGCAGCGTTGTATCGATGAAACAAGAGACCCAGTACTTC.

There are a few counts of this clonotype. The chain combines TRBV4-3 with TRBJ1-4; 12 bases fit TRBD1. This CDR3 has 16 residues. Germline CDR1 reads LGHNA; CDR2 reads YSLEER. V gave up 0 bases and J gave up 6 bases; unmatched junction bases: 2. The CDR3 bases are TGCGCCAGCAGCCAAGACGGGACAGGGGGCGATGAAAAACTGTTTTTT. Its translation is CASSQDGTGGDEKLFF.

In its sample, this clonotype was seen many times. The chain links TRBV28 to TRBJ1-2; 8 bases line up with TRBD1. Germline CDR1 reads MDHEN; CDR2 reads SYDVKM. The CDR3 totals 14 residues. V shed 6 bases, J shed 4 bases, and the junction held 7 bases outside the gene matches. Here the CDR3 reads CASSTGTGRYGYTF. The CDR3 region has the DNA TGTGCCAGCAGCACCGGGACAGGACGCTATGGCTACACCTTC.

At least ten counts were recorded for this clonotype. J is TRBJ2-5 and V is TRBV20-1; D remains unclear. Germline lookup yields CDR1 DFQATT and CDR2 SNEGSKA (reference sequence). The CDR3 is made up of 12 amino acids. The germline V and J ends were trimmed by 0 bases and 5 bases, with 7 bases remaining between them. CDR3 sequence: CSARDPRETQYF. In DNA, the CDR3 is TGCAGTGCTAGAGATCCACGGGAGACCCAGTACTTC.

This clonotype was seen a handful of times. The CDR3 reads CASRRIQGRVGNQPQHF. The CDR3 bases are TGTGCCAGCAGGCGAATACAGGGGAGGGTAGGCAATCAGCCCCAGCATTTT. The chain uses TRBV28 and TRBJ1-5; 7 bases agree with TRBD1. V shed 6 bases, J shed 2 bases, and the junction held 13 bases outside the gene matches. CDR1 MDHEN and CDR2 SYDVKM come from the germline V gene. The CDR3 is made up of 17 amino acids.

The chain joins TRBV7-8 to TRBJ2-5; either TRBD1 or TRBD2 may supply D (5 bases each). This CDR3 has 15 residues. Trimming left V 2 bases short and J 3 bases short, with 13 bases between. Germline lookup yields CDR1 SGHVS and CDR2 FQNEAQ. DNA for the CDR3: TGTGCCAGCAGCTTATTCGGGGCAGGCAAAGAGACCCAGTACTTC. Residues: CASSLFGAGKETQYF.

The V gene is TRBV20-1, the J gene TRBJ1-1, with TRBD1 matching over 12 bases. V trimming: 4 bases; J trimming: 4 bases; junction bases outside the gene matches: 10. The CDR3 runs 16 residues. Germline CDR1 DFQATT, CDR2 SNEGSKA (reference sequence). The CDR3 reads CSAKGQGAWYGTEAFF. CDR3 nucleotide sequence: TGCAGTGCTAAGGGACAGGGGGCTTGGTACGGCACTGAAGCTTTCTTT.

This chain uses TRBV7-8 with TRBJ2-7; 7 bases map to TRBD2. This CDR3 is 16 amino acids long. The junction had 14 bases not matched to a gene; V was cut back by 5 bases and J by 4 bases. Germline V lookup: CDR1 SGHVS, CDR2 FQNEAQ. The CDR3 loop reads CASSPLERDGSYEQYF. The CDR3 region has the DNA TGTGCCAGCAGCCCATTGGAGCGGGACGGATCATACGAGCAGTACTTC.

The chain joins TRBV12-3 or TRBV12-4 to TRBJ2-5; no firm D call. CDR3 length equals 15 residues. With 5 bases removed from V and 4 bases from J, the gap between germline ends came to 17 bases. The DNA of the CDR3 is TGTGCCAGCAGTGTCCCCTCGGGTCCCAGAGAGACCCAGTACTTC. Translated, it gives CASSVPSGPRETQYF.

The chain links TRBV24-1 to TRBJ2-1; 8 bases are a match to TRBD1. Germline CDR1 is KGHDR and CDR2 is SFDVKD. V shed 4 bases and J 12 bases; nucleotides not matched to a gene: 13. The CDR3 runs 15 residues. The CDR3 reads CATSDPGQGAPGQFF. The CDR3 coding sequence is TGTGCCACCAGTGACCCCGGACAGGGAGCCCCAGGGCAGTTCTTC.